This TCR beta chain was captured by sequencing in a study of cytomegalovirus exposure and HLA in healthy donors. In this sample, this clone turned up a few times. The CDR3 loop spans 14 amino acids. Trimming cost V 6 bases and J 7 bases, with 15 bases left between them. Germline V lookup: CDR1 ENHRY, CDR2 SYGVKD. PCR used 60 Vbeta primers and 13 Jbeta primers. The assay was immunoSEQ multiplex PCR, and TCRdb's table has in-frame clones only and misses some. The profile shows 200,000 to 250,000 clones, approximately 82% of them singletons. The chain uses TRBV10-3 and TRBJ1-4, with D possibly matching TRBD1 (6 bases). This receptor was identified in a man aged 18 to 29 in good health and CMV-seronegative. The sample was PBMCs. DNA of the CDR3: TGTGCCATCAGGGGGGACAATCAGGGTGAAAAACTGTTTTTT. This gives the protein CAIRGDNQGEKLFF.